These 17 T cell receptor beta chains share one sample of origin, sequenced in a study of T cells after yellow fever vaccination. Via MiXCR, TCRdb re-called the 5' RACE reads, giving one row per CDR3 protein. The data hold roughly 260,000 distinct CDR3 sequences, with 10% to 15% observed a single time. The sample consisted of CD4+ T cells sorted from PBMCs, taken 45 days after the yellow fever booster vaccination. The receptors derive from a man aged 25-40 years who received the YFV17D yellow fever vaccine.

CDR3 sequence (DNA): TGCGCCAGCAGCCAGGACACTAGCGGGAGGGCAAATGAGCAGTTCTTC. Translated, it gives CASSQDTSGRANEQFF. The rearrangement joins TRBV4-1 to TRBJ2-1; TRBD2 aligns across 13 bases. The CDR3 length is 16 residues. Germline assignment: CDR1 MGHRA and CDR2 YSYEKL. The V and J ends lost 3 bases and 7 bases, in that order; junction bases with no gene match: 6.

Comments on this clonotype: An end of the junction differs from the germline gene, which may be a read error. The chain links TRBV6-2 or TRBV6-3 to TRBJ2-1; D unresolved. CDR3 length: 14 residues. Looked up from germline, CDR1 is MNHEY and CDR2 is SVGEGT. The CDR3 here is CASTDPPASNGQFF. CDR3 nucleotides: TGTGCCAGCACCGACCCCCCGGCCAGCAATGGGCAGTTCTTC.

This clonotype was counted between two and nine times. The chain joins TRBV28 to TRBJ2-5; the D gene is possibly TRBD2 (6 bases). The CDR3 is 14 amino acids. V dropped 7 bases and J dropped 5 bases, with 17 bases sitting between them. The germline CDR1 and CDR2 sequences are MDHEN and SYDVKM. The CDR3 DNA sequence: TGTGCCAGCACCGCCCCGGGGGAACGCGAGACCCAGTACTTC. Its translation is CASTAPGERETQYF.

This clonotype was seen only a few times. The rearrangement links TRBV6-2 or TRBV6-3 to TRBJ2-2, with D unclear. CDR1 and CDR2 from the germline V gene are MNHEY and SVGEGT. This CDR3 region has 13 residues. V was pared by 5 bases and J by 3 bases, with 7 bases between. The CDR3 coding sequence is TGTGCCAGCAGTCTCCAGGACACCGGGGAGCTGTTTTTT. Protein: CASSLQDTGELFF.

The chain employs TRBV3-1 and TRBJ2-3; D unclear. This CDR3 contains 13 residues. The V gene's germline CDR1 is LGHDT and CDR2 YNNKEL (reference sequence). Trimming took off 4 bases at V and 5 bases at J, with 10 bases between the two ends. The CDR3 DNA follows: TGTGCCAGCAGCCTAGGTGTCGGAGATACGCAGTATTTT. As protein: CASSLGVGDTQYF.

This clonotype was observed a few times. The V gene is TRBV20-1, the J gene TRBJ2-1; D is unclear. Germline V gene sequence: CDR1 DFQATT, CDR2 SNEGSKA (reference sequence). The length of the CDR3 is 15 residues. Trimming shortened V by 0 bases and J by 2 bases, and 11 bases separated the two germline ends. DNA for the CDR3: TGCAGTGCTAGAGATTTGGGCCGAGCCTACAATGAGCAGTTCTTC. The encoded protein is CSARDLGRAYNEQFF.

This clonotype was found a few times. The chain recombines TRBV15 with TRBJ2-5; 8 bases fit TRBD2. CDR1 and CDR2 (germline): LNHNV, YYDKDF (reference sequence). Trimming took 8 bases from V and 8 from J; bases not matched to a gene: 7. CDR3 length equals 12 residues. CDR3 nucleotide sequence: TGTGCCACCGCCAGCGGGAGCAGAACCCAGTACTTC. It translates to CATASGSRTQYF.

This clonotype has just a few counts. The chain employs TRBV20-1 and TRBJ1-1, with no clear D. Germline values: CDR1 DFQATT, CDR2 SNEGSKA (reference sequence). The CDR3 is 12 amino acids. V lost 0 bases and J lost 10, with 12 bases in between. DNA for the CDR3: TGCAGTGCTAGAGACCTCACCCTTGTAGCTTTCTTT. It translates to CSARDLTLVAFF.

This clonotype was detected a few times. The chain recombines TRBV5-1 with TRBJ1-5; D is undetermined. The CDR3 covers 15 residues. V lost 2 bases, J lost 0 bases, and 9 bases lay in between. The germline gives CDR1 SGHRS, CDR2 YFSETQ. The CDR3 DNA reads TGCGCCAGCAGCTTCGGACCCGATAGCAATCAGCCCCAGCATTTT. Protein: CASSFGPDSNQPQHF.

The CDR3 spells CASSHTGSFTDTQYF. The CDR3 bases are TGTGCCAGCAGCCACACTGGTTCATTCACAGATACGCAGTATTTT. The rearrangement links TRBV7-2 to TRBJ2-3; D unresolved. Germline CDR1 SGHTA, CDR2 FQGNSA. The CDR3 has 15 residues. The V gene lost 5 bases and the J gene lost 2 bases, with 14 bases spanning the gap.

This clonotype was seen more than once but under ten times. The V and J genes are TRBV7-8 and TRBJ2-7, with a tentative D call TRBD2 (6 bases). This CDR3 comprises 14 residues. CDR1 SGHVS and CDR2 FQNEAQ come from the germline V gene. Trimming removed 3 bases at V and 0 bases at J, with 9 bases between. The CDR3 DNA sequence: TGTGCCAGCAGCTTGGAGGGAATCTCCTACGAGCAGTACTTC. This gives the protein CASSLEGISYEQYF.

This clonotype was counted at least ten times. The chain uses TRBV29-1 and TRBJ2-2, with D perhaps matching TRBD1 or TRBD2 (5 bases each). This CDR3 region has 13 residues. Germline loops: CDR1 SQVTM, CDR2 ANQGSEA. V was pared by 6 bases and J by 0 bases, with 8 bases between. This chain's CDR3 is CSVEGPNTGELFF. CDR3 DNA: TGCAGCGTCGAGGGACCGAACACCGGGGAGCTGTTTTTT.

This clonotype was seen repeatedly, ten times or more. The CDR3 spells CASRGGLAGRYEQYF. The CDR3, as DNA: TGTGCCAGCAGAGGGGGACTAGCGGGGCGCTACGAGCAGTACTTC. J is TRBJ2-7 and V is TRBV6-1, with 13 bases lining up with TRBD2. The CDR3 consists of 15 residues. The V and J ends lost 6 bases and 3 bases, in that order; junction bases with no gene match: 5. CDR1 MNHNS and CDR2 SASEGT come from the germline V gene.

This chain uses TRBV5-1 with TRBJ2-7; TRBD1 matches at 7 bases. The CDR3 runs 14 residues. The germline V gene encodes CDR1 SGHRS and CDR2 YFSETQ. V was pared by 4 bases and J by 7 bases, with 11 bases of the junction left unmatched. The CDR3 DNA follows: TGCGCCAGCAGCCGCACCACAGGGGCCAAAGAGCAGTACTTC. This sequence encodes CASSRTTGAKEQYF.

This clonotype has more than one count but fewer than ten. J is TRBJ2-7 and V is TRBV27; tentative D call: TRBD2 (6 bases). CDR1 and CDR2 from the germline V gene are MNHEY and SMNVEV (reference sequence). Trimming removed 2 bases from V and 4 bases from J, with 9 bases in between. The CDR3 is 13 amino acids. The CDR3 loop is CASSLREDYEQYF. CDR3 nucleotides: TGTGCCAGCAGTTTAAGGGAGGATTACGAGCAGTACTTC.

This chain joins TRBV12-3 or TRBV12-4 and TRBJ2-1; 11 bases line up with TRBD2. CDR3 length equals 14 residues. The ends lost 5 bases at V and 9 bases at J; junction bases unmatched: 6. The CDR3 is CASSNSGRASEQFF. CDR3 nucleotides: TGTGCCAGCAGTAATAGCGGGAGGGCCTCTGAGCAGTTCTTC.

This clonotype came up many times. The chain links TRBV5-1 to TRBJ2-7; D tentatively reads TRBD1 or TRBD2 (5 bases each). CDR3 length: 14 amino acids. The V gene lost 3 bases and the J gene lost 6 bases, with 16 bases spanning the gap. CDR1 is SGHRS and CDR2 is YFSETQ in the germline V gene. The CDR3 DNA reads as TGCGCCAGCAGCTCACTAAGAGGGGCTAGCGAGCAGTACTTC. This translates into CASSSLRGASEQYF.